This TCR beta chain comes out of a study of cytomegalovirus exposure and HLA in healthy donors. Findings and limits, study-wide: Confirmation was obtained in vitro that three CMV-associated chains are specific for CMV antigens. A later analysis linked a missense variant in DCLRE1C to the trimming of TCR beta V and J genes.

This clone was observed a few times. Its specificity is not known. The primer mix had 60 Vbeta and 13 Jbeta primers. As processed by the authors: Among the unique TCR beta chains that a later analysis counted, about 84 million in all, 9.5 million to 11 million were shared. The assay was immunoSEQ multiplex PCR, and TCRdb's table has in-frame clones only and misses some. V, J and clone size are those of that table, while D and trimming were read from the DNA. Among approximately 140,000 clones listed, more than 75% were seen once. This TCR derives from a human donor in good health. The specimen sequenced was PBMCs.

The CDR3 sequence is CASSTSGIYGYTF. The DNA for the CDR3 is TGTGCCAGCAGTACATCAGGCATCTATGGCTACACCTTC. The rearrangement links TRBV27 to TRBJ1-2; D uncertain. CDR3 size: 13 residues. From germline, CDR1 is MNHEY and CDR2 SMNVEV (reference sequence). Trimming removed 5 bases at V and 4 bases at J, with 11 bases between.